Presented here are 20 T cell receptor beta chains from one specimen sequenced in a study of cytomegalovirus exposure and HLA in healthy donors. Primers: 60 Vbeta forward and 13 Jbeta reverse. Assay: immunoSEQ multiplex PCR; the TCRdb copy retains only in-frame clones and omits some. The sample carries roughly 100,000 clones, roughly 77% recorded once. What was sequenced was PBMCs. All receptors come from a middle-aged man in good health and CMV-seronegative.

This clone appeared a few times. The rearrangement joins TRBV19 to TRBJ1-5, with 8 positions matching TRBD1. Germline lookup yields CDR1 LNHDA and CDR2 SQIVND (reference sequence). V was clipped by 4 bases and J by 10 bases; unmatched bases: 6. The CDR3 is made up of 13 amino acids. The CDR3 protein is CASSSQGAYPQHF. The CDR3 region has the DNA TGTGCCAGTAGTAGCCAGGGGGCCTACCCCCAGCATTTT.

CDR3 in DNA: TGTGCCAGCAGCTCCAGACTAGGGGACACAGATACGCAGTATTTT. Protein product: CASSSRLGDTDTQYF. The chain links TRBV7-3 to TRBJ2-3, with a weak D call TRBD2 (6 bases). The ends were cut back, 4 bases at V and 2 bases at J, with 13 bases in the middle. This CDR3 contains 15 residues. In germline, CDR1 is SGHTA, CDR2 FQGTGA.

The chain has TRBV12-5 and TRBJ2-1; 9 nucleotides line up with TRBD2. V dropped 6 bases and J dropped 7; count of bases not matched to a gene: 16. CDR3 length: 17 residues. The germline gives CDR1 LGHNT, CDR2 FRNRAP. In DNA, the CDR3 is TGTGCTAGTGGCCGCTGGGCGGGGCCGGCGGGGGGGAATGAGCAGTTCTTC. As protein: CASGRWAGPAGGNEQFF.

This rearrangement joins TRBV5-4 to TRBJ1-4; possible D gene TRBD1, 6 bases. The CDR3 totals 13 residues. Trimming shortened V by 5 bases and J by 6 bases, and 11 bases separated the two germline ends. Looked up from germline, CDR1 is SGHNT and CDR2 is YYREEE (reference sequence). The CDR3 nucleotides are TGTGCCAGCAGAGTACAGGGCGATGAAAAACTGTTTTTT. Translated: CASRVQGDEKLFF.

The rearrangement links TRBV27 to TRBJ1-6; tentatively, D is TRBD1 (6 bases). The CDR3 is made up of 12 amino acids. Germline loops: CDR1 MNHEY, CDR2 SMNVEV (reference sequence). V lost 4 bases and J 9 bases, leaving 7 bases between the germline ends. The CDR3 loop is CASSSQGSPLHF. The CDR3 nucleotides are TGTGCCAGCAGTTCACAGGGTTCACCCCTCCACTTT.

The genes are TRBV6-1 and TRBJ1-5; 9 nucleotides agree with TRBD1. The V gene end was trimmed by 6 bases and the J gene end by 6 bases; junction bases not matched to a gene: 6. From germline, CDR1 is MNHNS and CDR2 SASEGT. The CDR3 loop spans 14 amino acids. The CDR3 here is CASSQTGGGQPQHF. In DNA, the CDR3 is TGTGCCAGCAGCCAAACAGGGGGCGGTCAGCCCCAGCATTTT.

This chain joins TRBV29-1 and TRBJ1-5, with 9 nucleotides matching TRBD1. The germline CDR1 and CDR2 sequences are SQVTM and ANQGSEA. The CDR3 covers 14 residues. Trimming cost V 6 bases and J 2 bases; bases outside gene matches: 5. The CDR3 sequence: CSVSTGGGNQPQHF. The CDR3 region has the DNA TGCAGCGTCTCGACAGGGGGTGGCAATCAGCCCCAGCATTTT. Together with reference TRBV29-1 and TRBJ1-5, the CDR3 gives the full variable domain: SAVISQKPSRDICQRGTSLTIQCQVDSQVTMMFWYRQQPGQSLTLIATANQGSEATYESGFVIDKFPISRPNLTFSTLTVSNMSPEDSSIYLCSVSTGGGNQPQHFGDGTRLSIL.

The chain couples TRBV6-7 to TRBJ2-3; D not certain. TRBV6-7 is labeled an ORF, and its function is uncertain. The germline V and J ends were trimmed by 6 bases and 6 bases, with 13 bases remaining between them. The CDR3 is 13 amino acids. The chain's CDR3 is CASSSRLPDTQYF. The DNA for the CDR3 is TGTGCCAGCAGCTCGCGGTTGCCCGATACGCAGTATTTT.

The chain couples TRBV11-2 to TRBJ1-1, with a tentative D call TRBD1 (6 bases). The CDR3 sequence is 14 residues long. Trimming pared 2 bases from V and 7 bases from J, leaving 14 bases between. Germline V gene lookup returns CDR1 SGHAT and CDR2 FQNNGV. The CDR3, as DNA: TGTGCCAGCAGCTTACCCCGACAGGACGGTGAAGCTTTCTTT. Protein sequence: CASSLPRQDGEAFF.

The genes are TRBV7-3 and TRBJ1-3; weak D call: TRBD1 (5 bases). V lost 2 bases to trimming and J lost 2 bases, with 7 bases between them. Germline CDR1 reads SGHTA; CDR2 reads FQGTGA. The CDR3 runs to 14 residues. The CDR3: CASSLPGAGNTIYF. The DNA of the CDR3 is TGTGCCAGCAGCTTACCGGGGGCTGGAAACACCATATATTTT.

The chain recombines TRBV7-9 with TRBJ2-2; 8 nucleotides match TRBD1. Germline loops: CDR1 SEHNR, CDR2 FQNEAQ (reference sequence). V lost 2 bases, J lost 2 bases, and 4 bases stayed unmatched. The CDR3 runs to 16 residues. The CDR3 region has the DNA TGTGCCAGCAGCTTACTAGGGACAGGCAACACCGGGGAGCTGTTTTTT. It yields the protein CASSLLGTGNTGELFF.

The table lists this clone with a count of one. The J gene is TRBJ2-7, the V gene TRBV19; D perhaps matches TRBD1 (6 bases). Trimming shortened V by 5 bases and J by 5 bases, and 10 bases separated the two germline ends. This CDR3 contains 12 residues. CDR1 and CDR2 (germline): LNHDA, SQIVND (reference sequence). CDR3 in DNA: TGTGCCAGTAGTGGGGGCGGTCACGAGCAGTACTTC. It encodes CASSGGGHEQYF. Full variable domain (rest looked up from reference TRBV19 and TRBJ2-7): DGGITQSPKYLFRKEGQNVTLSCEQNLNHDAMYWYRQDPGQGLRLIYYSQIVNDFQKGDIAEGYSVSREKKESFPLTVTSAQKNPTAFYLCASSGGGHEQYFGPGTRLTVT.

Here the CDR3 DNA reads TGTGCCAGCAGCTTTACAGACTCTGGGGCCAACGTCCTGACTTTC. This sequence encodes CASSFTDSGANVLTF. This chain links TRBV11-2 with TRBJ2-6, with no clear D. CDR3 size: 15 residues. V was shortened by 3 bases and J by 0 bases, with 6 bases between the two germline ends. The germline gives CDR1 SGHAT, CDR2 FQNNGV.

The sample holds one count of this clone. The chain carries TRBV27 and TRBJ2-3; no clear D. Germline V gives CDR1 MNHEY, CDR2 SMNVEV (reference sequence). V lost 2 bases, J lost 0 bases, and 9 bases lay in between. The CDR3 extends over 15 amino acids. CDR3 nucleotide sequence: TGTGCCAGCAGTTTACGCTGGGCTAGCACAGATACGCAGTATTTT. The encoded protein is CASSLRWASTDTQYF.

The rearrangement links TRBV7-9 to TRBJ1-2, with D perhaps matching TRBD1 (6 bases). The V end was cut by 4 bases, the J end by 2 bases, with 11 bases between. This CDR3 has 14 residues. Germline loops: CDR1 SEHNR, CDR2 FQNEAQ (reference sequence). DNA of the CDR3: TGTGCCAGCAGCTATCGGACAGACAACTATGGCTACACCTTC. It encodes CASSYRTDNYGYTF.

This clone was recorded a few times. The rearrangement links TRBV5-4 to TRBJ1-1; 7 positions agree with TRBD1. The germline V gene has CDR1 SGHNT and CDR2 YYREEE (reference sequence). This CDR3 is 15 amino acids long. V lost 2 bases to trimming and J lost 4 bases; unmatched junction nucleotides: 8. CDR3: CASSLTLTGSTEAFF. CDR3 bases: TGTGCCAGCAGCTTAACCCTGACAGGGTCCACTGAAGCTTTCTTT.

This clone was observed a handful of times. Here the CDR3 reads CASSMGQSGGYTF. The CDR3 DNA reads TGTGCCAGCAGTATGGGACAGTCTGGTGGCTACACCTTC. V gene TRBV25-1 combines with J gene TRBJ1-2; 7 bases align to TRBD1. From germline, CDR1 is MGHDK and CDR2 SYGVNS. The CDR3 has 13 residues. V shed 5 bases and J 7 bases; nucleotides not matched to a gene: 7.

For this clone: Additional DNA sequences in this sample encode the identical CDR3. V and J are TRBV19 and TRBJ2-1; D unresolved. This CDR3 is 14 amino acids long. Trimming removed 3 bases at V and 4 bases at J, with 10 bases between. CDR1 is LNHDA and CDR2 is SQIVND in the germline V gene (reference sequence). CDR3 DNA sequence: TGTGCCAGTAGTATCGGCGGCGGATACAATGAGCAGTTCTTC. Translating it yields CASSIGGGYNEQFF.

The rearrangement uses TRBV19 and TRBJ2-2; maybe TRBD1 (5 bases). CDR3 length: 15 residues. The germline V gene encodes CDR1 LNHDA and CDR2 SQIVND (reference sequence). V gave up 3 bases and J gave up 4 bases, with 12 bases separating them. The CDR3 reads CASSMGRVGTGELFF. As DNA, the CDR3 is TGTGCCAGTAGTATGGGCAGGGTGGGCACCGGGGAGCTGTTTTTT.

This clone has only one observation. The genes are TRBV5-1 and TRBJ2-1; 10 bases are shared with TRBD2. Per the germline V gene, CDR1 is SGHRS and CDR2 is YFSETQ. This CDR3 contains 16 residues. V shed 1 base, J shed 4 bases, and the junction held 5 bases outside the gene matches. For the CDR3, the DNA is TGCGCCAGCAGCTTGACTGTAGCGGGGGGATACAATGAGCAGTTCTTC. Its protein product is CASSLTVAGGYNEQFF.